The table lists the clone carrying this T cell receptor beta chain with a count of one. Its antigen remains unknown. The record originates from a study of CD8+CD57+ T cells in acquired aplastic anemia. Study outcomes and limitations: Overlap between patients and controls comprised almost 30 CD8+ CDR3 sequences.

Genomic DNA provided the template from which TCR beta VDJ and CDR3 profiles were obtained. One entry per CDR3 protein, called by TCRdb with MiXCR from the reads. The sample consists of 400,000 to 500,000 distinct CDR3 sequences, about two thirds of them appearing once. Sequencing was done on a sample of sorted CD4+, CD8+, or CD8+CD57+ T cells (not recorded which) from PBMCs. This sequence was found in a human donor in good health, serving as a control.

CDR3 sequence reads: CASSLLHGGAYEQYF. DNA of the CDR3: TGTGCCAGCAGTTTACTCCACGGGGGGGCCTACGAGCAGTACTTC. The chain recombines TRBV19 with TRBJ2-7, with 8 positions matching TRBD2. This CDR3 is built from 15 residues. Germline CDR1 and CDR2: LNHDA and SQIVND (reference sequence). The ends lost 9 bases at V and 2 bases at J; junction bases unmatched: 12.